The 29 T cell receptor beta chains in this list originate from one sample, sequenced in a study of cytomegalovirus exposure and HLA in healthy donors. Use of 60 Vbeta and 13 Jbeta primers characterized the PCR. Some clones are missing from TCRdb's copy, which holds only in-frame ones; the method was immunoSEQ multiplex PCR. The sample has 95,000 to 150,000 clones, around 77% seen once. Sample: PBMCs. Receptors originate from a woman between 35 and 50 years old in good health and CMV-seropositive.

The chain has TRBV19 and TRBJ1-6, with D perhaps matching TRBD1 (6 bases). This CDR3 comprises 15 residues. V lost 7 bases and J 2 bases, leaving 12 bases between the germline ends. CDR1 LNHDA and CDR2 SQIVND come from the germline V gene (reference sequence). The CDR3 coding sequence is TGTGCCAGTAAACAGGGTGGGCCCTATAATTCACCCCTCCACTTT. Translated: CASKQGGPYNSPLHF.

The gene calls are TRBV30 and TRBJ1-5; 8 nucleotides agree with TRBD1. With V trimmed by 4 bases and J by 6 bases, 11 bases remained unmatched. Germline CDR1 reads GTSNPN; CDR2 reads SVGIG (reference sequence). The CDR3 runs 15 residues. The CDR3 DNA is TGTGCCTGGACCCGGACAGGGTTAGGAGGTCAGCCCCAGCATTTT. Translation gives CAWTRTGLGGQPQHF.

The V gene is TRBV28, the J gene TRBJ2-5; 9 nucleotides match TRBD1. The CDR3 is made up of 16 amino acids. Germline assignment: CDR1 MDHEN and CDR2 SYDVKM. J gave up 9 bases and V 4 bases, and 15 bases lay outside the gene matches. CDR3 residues: CASSSLRTGATGAQYF. The CDR3 DNA reads as TGTGCCAGCAGTTCCCTCAGGACAGGGGCCACGGGGGCCCAGTACTTC.

This chain's CDR3 is CASSARASGTLVDNEQFF. In nucleotides, the CDR3 is TGTGCCAGCAGTGCGAGGGCTAGCGGGACCTTGGTAGACAATGAGCAGTTCTTC. The chain employs TRBV2 and TRBJ2-1; 9 bases fit TRBD2. The CDR3 is 18 residues long. Germline V CDR1 and CDR2: SNHLY, FYNNEI. Trimming cost V 4 bases and J 5 bases; bases outside gene matches: 15. The full variable domain, with the rest looked up from reference TRBV2 and TRBJ2-1, is EPEVTQTPSHQVTQMGQEVILRCVPISNHLYFYWYRQILGQKVEFLVSFYNNEISEKSEIFDDQFSVERPDGSNFTLKIRSTKLEDSAMYFCASSARASGTLVDNEQFFGPGTRLTVL.

V and J are TRBV5-4 and TRBJ2-1, with TRBD2 identical over 9 bases. In germline, CDR1 is SGHNT, CDR2 YYREEE (reference sequence). V lost 1 base to trimming and J lost 0 bases; unmatched junction nucleotides: 8. The CDR3 extends over 18 amino acids. As DNA, the CDR3 is TGTGCCAGCAGCTTGAAGAGACTAGCGGTTAGCTCCTACAATGAGCAGTTCTTC. Amino acids: CASSLKRLAVSSYNEQFF.

This chain uses TRBV2 with TRBJ1-2, with TRBD1 identical over 7 bases. Germline V gene data show CDR1 as SNHLY and CDR2 as FYNNEI. The V and J ends lost 6 bases and 8 bases, in that order; junction bases with no gene match: 12. The CDR3 extends over 14 amino acids. The CDR3 bases are TGTGCCAGCAGCCCTGGACAGGTCGTCGGCGGCTACACCTTC. It codes for CASSPGQVVGGYTF.

This chain links TRBV6-5 with TRBJ1-3; no reliable D call. This CDR3 is 15 amino acids long. Trimming shortened V by 0 bases and J by 1 base, and 7 bases separated the two germline ends. CDR1 is MNHEY, CDR2 SVGAGI, per germline. The CDR3 bases are TGTGCCAGCAGTTACTCCTTTATATCTGGAAACACCATATATTTT. This encodes CASSYSFISGNTIYF.

The V call is TRBV10-3, the J call TRBJ2-3; no definite D call. Germline V gene sequence: CDR1 ENHRY, CDR2 SYGVKD. Trimming cost V 1 base and J 4 bases, with 3 bases left between them. The CDR3 spans 12 residues. The CDR3 sequence: CAISEFADTQYF. CDR3 DNA sequence: TGTGCCATCAGTGAGTTCGCAGATACGCAGTATTTT.

The CDR3: CASSSTSGSSEQYF. Written as DNA, the CDR3 is TGTGCCAGCAGTTCGACTAGCGGGAGCTCCGAGCAGTACTTC. The chain recombines TRBV6-4 with TRBJ2-7; 12 bases align to TRBD2. The CDR3 consists of 14 residues. The V segment lost 5 bases and the J segment 6 bases; nucleotides outside the gene matches: 5. Germline V gene sequence: CDR1 MRHNA, CDR2 SNTAGT.

J is TRBJ1-1 and V is TRBV6-5; the D is unclear. The CDR3 has 15 residues. The V and J ends lost 8 bases and 1 base respectively, with 17 bases between them. Per germline, CDR1 MNHEY and CDR2 SVGAGI. The CDR3 is CASGLFGLKNTEAFF. In DNA form, the CDR3 reads TGTGCCAGCGGGTTATTTGGACTAAAGAACACTGAAGCTTTCTTT.

In its sample, this clone was seen a few times. The CDR3 region is CASRSQGRAQPQHF. The CDR3 region has the DNA TGTGCCAGCAGGAGTCAGGGCAGGGCTCAGCCCCAGCATTTT. The gene calls are TRBV2 and TRBJ1-5; possibly TRBD1 for D (5 bases). The CDR3 has 14 residues. The V gene's germline CDR1 is SNHLY and CDR2 FYNNEI. V lost 6 bases and J lost 6, with 15 bases in between.

This clone came up a few times. The CDR3 DNA sequence: TGCGCCAGCAGCGGGACAGGGAACTACGAGCAGTACTTC. It specifies CASSGTGNYEQYF. The chain employs TRBV5-1 and TRBJ2-7; 9 bases agree with TRBD1. This CDR3 is 13 amino acids long. From germline, CDR1 is SGHRS and CDR2 YFSETQ. The V gene end was trimmed by 4 bases and the J gene end by 3 bases; junction bases not matched to a gene: 2.

The genes are TRBV7-2 and TRBJ1-5; D not certain. Trimming removed 7 bases from V and 0 bases from J, with 13 bases in between. Germline V CDR1 and CDR2: SGHTA, FQGNSA. The CDR3 runs 15 residues. CDR3 in amino acids: CASTPEGYSNQPQHF. In nucleotides, the CDR3 is TGTGCCAGCACCCCTGAGGGCTATAGCAATCAGCCCCAGCATTTT. The full variable domain, completed using reference TRBV7-2 and TRBJ1-5, is GAGVSQSPSNKVTEKGKDVELRCDPISGHTALYWYRQSLGQGLEFLIYFQGNSAPDKSGLPSDRFSAERTGGSVSTLTIQRTQQEDSAVYLCASTPEGYSNQPQHFGDGTRLSIL.

The V call is TRBV19, the J call TRBJ2-3; tentative D call: TRBD2 (5 bases). In germline, CDR1 is LNHDA, CDR2 SQIVND (reference sequence). This CDR3 is 14 amino acids long. Trimming pared 3 bases from V and 6 bases from J, leaving 13 bases between. The CDR3: CASSIARGYDTQYF. The CDR3 region has the DNA TGTGCCAGTAGTATCGCTCGGGGTTACGATACGCAGTATTTT.

The rearrangement uses TRBV5-6 and TRBJ1-5; 9 nucleotides agree with TRBD1. This CDR3 has 14 residues. Germline-derived CDR1 and CDR2 are SGHDT and YYEEEE. The V gene end was trimmed by 2 bases and the J gene end by 4 bases; junction bases not matched to a gene: 1. In nucleotides, the CDR3 is TGTGCCAGCAGCTTCGGACAGGGGAATCAGCCCCAGCATTTT. This gives the protein CASSFGQGNQPQHF.

With regard to this clone: Other DNA variants within this sample encode the same CDR3. This chain links TRBV28 with TRBJ2-5; D ambiguous. There are 16 residues in the CDR3. V was cut by 5 bases and J by 4 bases, with 20 bases left in between. Per germline, CDR1 MDHEN and CDR2 SYDVKM. DNA of the CDR3: TGTGCCAGCAGTCGAGTGGCCGACTTCGACCGAGAGACCCAGTACTTC. This sequence encodes CASSRVADFDRETQYF. Variable domain in full (rest from reference TRBV28 and TRBJ2-5): DVKVTQSSRYLVKRTGEKVFLECVQDMDHENMFWYRQDPGLGLRLIYFSYDVKMKEKGDIPEGYSVSREKKERFSLILESASTNQTSMYLCASSRVADFDRETQYFGPGTRLLVL.

The V and J genes are TRBV7-3 and TRBJ1-2, with unresolved D. The V gene lost 6 bases and the J gene lost 3 bases, with 17 bases spanning the gap. Germline assignment: CDR1 SGHTA and CDR2 FQGTGA. The CDR3 runs 15 residues. DNA of the CDR3: TGTGCCAGCAGATATCGGGAGGCTCTGGACTATGGCTACACCTTC. As protein: CASRYREALDYGYTF. Complete variable domain (other parts from reference TRBV7-3 and TRBJ1-2): GAGVSQTPSNKVTEKGKYVELRCDPISGHTALYWYRQSLGQGPEFLIYFQGTGAADDSGLPNDRFFAVRPEGSVSTLKIQRTERGDSAVYLCASRYREALDYGYTFGSGTRLTVV.

This chain connects TRBV9 to TRBJ1-1; 8 bases line up with TRBD1. Trimming removed 0 bases from V and 5 bases from J; junction bases left unmatched: 9. The CDR3 is 16 amino acids. Per the germline V gene, CDR1 is SGDLS and CDR2 is YYNGEE. The CDR3 DNA reads TGTGCCAGCAGCGTAGGTTCAGGACAGGGTAGAACTGAAGCTTTCTTT. Its translation: CASSVGSGQGRTEAFF.

V and J are TRBV27 and TRBJ1-4; 7 bases agree with TRBD1. CDR1 is MNHEY and CDR2 is SMNVEV in the germline V gene (reference sequence). The CDR3 is 15 residues long. J gave up 0 bases and V 8 bases, and 6 bases lay outside the gene matches. CDR3 sequence: CASRTGTATNEKLFF. In DNA form, the CDR3 reads TGTGCCAGCCGGACCGGGACAGCAACTAATGAAAAACTGTTTTTT.

V usage is TRBV7-2 and J usage is TRBJ2-1; tentatively, D is TRBD2 (6 bases). Germline V gene sequence: CDR1 SGHTA, CDR2 FQGNSA. This CDR3 contains 15 residues. Trimming stripped 5 bases from V and 7 bases from J, with 18 bases between. CDR3 amino acids: CASSGSRLVVNEQFF. The CDR3 DNA reads as TGTGCCAGCAGCGGGTCGAGACTAGTAGTGAATGAGCAGTTCTTC.

The chain's CDR3 is CASSFAGTGVEKLFF. The CDR3 DNA sequence: TGTGCCAGCAGCTTCGCCGGGACAGGGGTGGAAAAACTGTTTTTT. The chain is built from TRBV7-6 and TRBJ1-4, with 10 positions matching TRBD1. In germline, CDR1 is SGHVS, CDR2 FNYEAQ. The CDR3 runs to 15 residues. Trimming at V came to 3 bases and at J to 8 bases, leaving 6 bases not matched to a gene.

The chain joins TRBV7-8 to TRBJ1-4; D gene ambiguous. The CDR3 loop spans 14 amino acids. V was trimmed by 3 bases and J by 5 bases, leaving 10 bases between them. Germline values: CDR1 SGHVS, CDR2 FQNEAQ. The CDR3 here is CASSLGSFNEKLFF. The CDR3 nucleotides read TGTGCCAGCAGCTTGGGGAGCTTCAATGAAAAACTGTTTTTT.

V usage is TRBV6-1 and J usage is TRBJ2-3; the match to TRBD2 covers 7 bases. J lost 6 bases, V lost 5 bases, and 5 bases had no gene match. CDR1 and CDR2 (germline): MNHNS, SASEGT. CDR3 length: 13 residues. The CDR3 DNA reads TGTGCCAGCAGTCGGGGAGGGCCGGATACGCAGTATTTT. Amino acids: CASSRGGPDTQYF.

In its sample, this clone was seen once. The chain employs TRBV11-2 and TRBJ1-1; the D is unclear. The ends were cut back, 6 bases at V and 0 bases at J, with 11 bases in the middle. The CDR3 covers 14 residues. Per germline, CDR1 SGHAT and CDR2 FQNNGV. The CDR3 reads CASRPPGVNTEAFF. For the CDR3, the DNA is TGTGCCAGCAGACCTCCGGGAGTGAACACTGAAGCTTTCTTT.

The chain combines TRBV28 with TRBJ1-1, with D unresolved. Germline V gene sequence: CDR1 MDHEN, CDR2 SYDVKM. Deletions cut 6 bases from V and 5 bases from J, with 4 bases between. This CDR3 spans 10 amino acids. The CDR3, as DNA: TGTGCCAGCAGGGAGACTGAAGCTTTCTTT. Translation gives CASRETEAFF. Together with reference TRBV28 and TRBJ1-1, the CDR3 gives the full variable domain: DVKVTQSSRYLVKRTGEKVFLECVQDMDHENMFWYRQDPGLGLRLIYFSYDVKMKEKGDIPEGYSVSREKKERFSLILESASTNQTSMYLCASRETEAFFGQGTRLTVV.

This chain links TRBV28 with TRBJ1-5, with TRBD1 as a possible D gene (6 bases). The germline V gene encodes CDR1 MDHEN and CDR2 SYDVKM. V shed 3 bases and J shed 7 bases, with 16 bases lying between them. The CDR3 consists of 15 residues. CDR3 region: CASSFRGATDQPQHF. CDR3 DNA sequence: TGTGCCAGCAGTTTCCGGGGGGCGACGGACCAGCCCCAGCATTTT.

The chain employs TRBV9 and TRBJ2-1; 13 nucleotides agree with TRBD2. V shed 3 bases and J 9 bases; nucleotides not matched to a gene: 6. The CDR3 consists of 15 residues. Per the germline V gene, CDR1 is SGDLS and CDR2 is YYNGEE. The CDR3 DNA is TGTGCCAGCAGCGCTGGACTAGCGGGAGAGGTTGAGCAGTTCTTC. This codes for CASSAGLAGEVEQFF.

The V and J genes are TRBV7-2 and TRBJ2-7; D might be TRBD2 (6 bases). The CDR3 sequence is 13 residues long. Germline loops: CDR1 SGHTA, CDR2 FQGNSA. V lost 0 bases and J lost 7, with 10 bases in between. The CDR3 nucleotides are TGTGCCAGCAGCTTAGCGAGCGGGTGGGAGCAGTACTTC. Its protein product is CASSLASGWEQYF.

The table lists this clone with a count of one. The CDR3 nucleotides read TGTGCCAGCAGCGTCGGGACTAGCGAGGCGCAGTATTTT. Translated, it gives CASSVGTSEAQYF. The chain has TRBV2 and TRBJ2-3, with 10 positions matching TRBD2. The V segment lost 6 bases and the J segment 10 bases; nucleotides outside the gene matches: 7. Germline assignment: CDR1 SNHLY and CDR2 FYNNEI. The CDR3 sequence is 13 residues long.